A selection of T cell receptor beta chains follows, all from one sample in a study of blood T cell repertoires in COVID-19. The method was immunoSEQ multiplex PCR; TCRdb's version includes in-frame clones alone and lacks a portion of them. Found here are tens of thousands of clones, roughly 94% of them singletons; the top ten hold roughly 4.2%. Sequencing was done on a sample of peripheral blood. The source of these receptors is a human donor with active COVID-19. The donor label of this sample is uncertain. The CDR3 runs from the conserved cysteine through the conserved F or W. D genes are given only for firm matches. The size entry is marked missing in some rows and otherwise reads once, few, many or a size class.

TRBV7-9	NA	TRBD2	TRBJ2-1	TGTGCCAGCCTAAGGAGCGGGAGGACGAATGAGCAGTTCTTC	CASLRSGRTNEQFF
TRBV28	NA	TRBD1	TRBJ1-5	TGTGCCAGCACCCTCCACAGGGGTGTTCAGCCCCAGCATTTT	CASTLHRGVQPQHF
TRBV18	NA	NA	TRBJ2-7	TGTGCCAGCTCACCACGATCCAGGGCCGAGCAGTACTTC	CASSPRSRAEQYF
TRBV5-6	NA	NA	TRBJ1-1	TGTGCCAGCAGCCCCTCCCCGAGCGCCGAAGCTTTCTTT	CASSPSPSAEAFF
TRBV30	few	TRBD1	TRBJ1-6	TGTGCCTGGAGTGTACCGACAGGGGGCCCTAGTTCACCCCTCCACTTT	CAWSVPTGGPSSPLHF
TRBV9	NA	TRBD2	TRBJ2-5	TGTGCCAGCAGCTTGGGGACTAGCGGGAGCGAGACCCAGTACTTC	CASSLGTSGSETQYF
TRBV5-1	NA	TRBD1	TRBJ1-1	TGCGCCAGCAGCTCAACTCCTACAGGGGCCACTGAAGCTTTCTTT	CASSSTPTGATEAFF
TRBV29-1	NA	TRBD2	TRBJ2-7	TGCAGCGTTCGGGGGACTAGCGGGAGCTCCTACGAGCAGTACTTC	CSVRGTSGSSYEQYF
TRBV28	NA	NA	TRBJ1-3	TGTGCCAGCAGGAGCTCTGGAAACACCATATATTTT	CASRSSGNTIYF
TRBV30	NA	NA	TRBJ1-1	TGTGCCTGGGACCTGGCGAACACTGAAGCTTTCTTT	CAWDLANTEAFF
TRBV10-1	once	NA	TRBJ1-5	TGCGCCAGCAGTGAGACCCAGCGGAATCAGCCCCAGCATTTT	CASSETQRNQPQHF
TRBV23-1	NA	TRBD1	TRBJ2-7	TGCGCCAGCAGTCAAGTATTGTGGGGACAGGCCTACGAGCAGTACTTC	CASSQVLWGQAYEQYF
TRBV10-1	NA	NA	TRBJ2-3	TGCGCCAGCAGTGAGCACCGGGGAAATACGCAGTATTTT	CASSEHRGNTQYF
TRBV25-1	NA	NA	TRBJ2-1	TGTGCCAGCAGTGACAGGGCTGCCTACAATGAGCAGTTCTTC	CASSDRAAYNEQFF
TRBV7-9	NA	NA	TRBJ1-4	TGTGCCAGCAGCTTAGGGGAGGTAGCTAATGAAAAACTGTTTTTT	CASSLGEVANEKLFF
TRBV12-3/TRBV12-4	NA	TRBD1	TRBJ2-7	TGTGCCAGCCGGGACAGGGTTTCCGAGCAGTACTTC	CASRDRVSEQYF
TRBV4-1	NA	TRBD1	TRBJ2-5	TGCGCCAGCAGCAGACAGGGGTACCAAGAGACCCAGTACTTC	CASSRQGYQETQYF
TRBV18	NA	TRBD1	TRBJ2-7	TGCGCCAGCTCACAATCTGGACAGGGGACCTACGAGCAGTACTTC	CASSQSGQGTYEQYF